This is a list of T cell receptor beta chains from one sample in a study of cytomegalovirus exposure and HLA in healthy donors. Sequencing used immunoSEQ multiplex PCR; TCRdb keeps in-frame clones, though not all of them. Of about 190,000 clones listed, around four fifths were seen once; the top ten hold more than 1.5%. The sample taken for sequencing was PBMCs. Receptor source: a man aged 40-50 years in good health and CMV-seropositive. Both conserved end residues are trimmed from each CDR3. Each record gives: clone size, J gene, V gene, CDR3 protein. The size field is filled for only some rows; it gives once, few, many or a size class.

size: NA
J: TRBJ1-1
V: TRBV6-5
CDR3: ASSPGQPDDTEAF

size: once
J: TRBJ2-3
V: TRBV11-1
CDR3: ASRPPGDTQY

size: NA
J: TRBJ2-7
V: TRBV27
CDR3: ASSPGTGYSYEQY

size: NA
J: TRBJ2-6
V: TRBV4-1
CDR3: ASSPSPSGANVLT

size: NA
J: TRBJ2-1
V: TRBV5-4
CDR3: ASRGRGLYNEQF

size: NA
J: TRBJ2-1
V: TRBV6-4
CDR3: ANTLPRGRSEQF

size: NA
J: TRBJ2-1
V: TRBV29-1
CDR3: SAFNSSYNEQF

size: few
J: TRBJ2-3
V: TRBV2
CDR3: ASRTSGLDTQY

size: NA
J: TRBJ1-3
V: TRBV7-6
CDR3: ASSLAQVGSGNTIY

size: NA
J: TRBJ1-2
V: TRBV4-2
CDR3: ASSQETDRGQGYT

size: NA
J: TRBJ2-2
V: TRBV6-6
CDR3: ASSSRGQTNTGELF

size: few
J: TRBJ2-3
V: TRBV28
CDR3: ATEPSGADTQY

size: NA
J: TRBJ2-1
V: TRBV5-1
CDR3: ASSFSGSPSYNEQF

size: NA
J: TRBJ1-2
V: TRBV6-5
CDR3: ASSSRRQGDYGYT

size: NA
J: TRBJ2-1
V: TRBV7-3
CDR3: ASSSGLAGQQF

size: NA
J: TRBJ2-3
V: TRBV7-2
CDR3: ASSPRPGTDTQY

size: NA
J: TRBJ2-3
V: TRBV10-3
CDR3: AISEFSRGLSTDTQY